This entry lists 5 T cell receptor beta chains sequenced from one sample in a study of cytomegalovirus exposure and HLA in healthy donors. The protocol was immunoSEQ multiplex PCR, while the TCRdb copy is restricted to in-frame clones and leaves out a portion. The table lists 250,000 to 400,000 clones, roughly 90% of them singletons, with more than 0.95% in the top ten. Sequencing input: PBMCs. These receptors all stem from a man aged 30-40 years in good health and CMV-seronegative.

This sequence joins TRBV5-6 and TRBJ2-7, with 8 bases aligning to TRBD1. There are 17 residues in the CDR3. The junction had 20 bases not matched to a gene; V was cut back by 5 bases and J by 7 bases. From germline, CDR1 is SGHDT and CDR2 YYEEEE. The chain's CDR3 is CASRPGTGHDLTREQYF. As DNA, the CDR3 is TGTGCCAGCAGACCCGGGACAGGACACGACCTCACTAGGGAGCAGTACTTC.

The chain recombines TRBV6-5 with TRBJ1-2, with TRBD1 as a possible D gene (5 bases). Germline values: CDR1 MNHEY, CDR2 SVGAGI. V shed 7 bases and J shed 8 bases, with 20 bases lying between them. The CDR3 runs to 14 residues. CDR3 sequence: CASKSSTDSHGYTF. DNA of the CDR3: TGTGCCAGCAAAAGTTCGACAGACTCTCACGGCTACACCTTC.

The chain combines TRBV11-2 with TRBJ2-3; 7 positions agree with TRBD1. The CDR3 covers 15 residues. CDR1 is SGHAT, CDR2 FQNNGV, per germline. V lost 3 bases to trimming and J lost 3 bases; unmatched junction nucleotides: 6. In DNA form, the CDR3 reads TGTGCCAGCAGCTTCGACAGGACAGGAACAGATACGCAGTATTTT. This translates into CASSFDRTGTDTQYF.

This clone was counted a single time. The chain joins TRBV27 to TRBJ1-5; D unclear. Germline V CDR1 and CDR2: MNHEY, SMNVEV (reference sequence). This CDR3 contains 15 residues. V gave up 6 bases and J gave up 6 bases, with 18 bases separating them. The CDR3 is CASRREWGVGQPQHF. The CDR3 DNA is TGTGCCAGCAGACGCGAGTGGGGAGTCGGTCAGCCCCAGCATTTT.

J is TRBJ1-2 and V is TRBV29-1; 7 bases align to TRBD1. Germline V gene data show CDR1 as SQVTM and CDR2 as ANQGSEA. CDR3 length: 16 residues. V trimming: 7 bases; J trimming: 2 bases; junction bases outside the gene matches: 16. This CDR3 reads CSATPGQFTLNYGYTF. The CDR3 nucleotides read TGCAGCGCGACACCGGGACAGTTTACCTTGAACTATGGCTACACCTTC. Full variable domain (missing parts from reference TRBV29-1 and TRBJ1-2): SAVISQKPSRDICQRGTSLTIQCQVDSQVTMMFWYRQQPGQSLTLIATANQGSEATYESGFVIDKFPISRPNLTFSTLTVSNMSPEDSSIYLCSATPGQFTLNYGYTFGSGTRLTVV.